The clone carrying this T cell receptor (beta chain) was observed at least ten times. The antigen is unknown. The library was prepared for alpha chains; this beta chain is a stray read, so its frequency means little. The data derive from a study of spatial heterogeneity in lung cancer. Study results and caveats: Regional and ubiquitous nonsynonymous mutations were tracked by counts of regional and ubiquitous expanded TCRs, respectively. Higher tumor mutation counts went along with higher counts of expanded intratumoral alpha and beta TCRs.

In TCRdb, the 5' RACE reads were re-called with MiXCR into one record per CDR3 protein. The repertoire holds about 16,000 distinct CDR3 sequences, with around 6.5% as singletons. The CDR3 extends over 17 amino acids. Per germline, CDR1 LGHNA and CDR2 YNFKEQ. V lost 3 bases to trimming and J lost 3 bases, with 18 bases between them. Time point given: sample taken at primary tumor resection. The chain carries TRBV4-2 and TRBJ2-4; D gene unclear. This TCR derives from a female donor with early-stage non-small cell lung cancer. This specimen consisted of lung tumor tissue, obtained at surgery. The CDR3 loop is CASSHLANAPDKNIQYF. In nucleotides, the CDR3 is TGTGCCAGCAGCCACCTCGCGAACGCGCCGGACAAAAACATTCAGTACTTC.